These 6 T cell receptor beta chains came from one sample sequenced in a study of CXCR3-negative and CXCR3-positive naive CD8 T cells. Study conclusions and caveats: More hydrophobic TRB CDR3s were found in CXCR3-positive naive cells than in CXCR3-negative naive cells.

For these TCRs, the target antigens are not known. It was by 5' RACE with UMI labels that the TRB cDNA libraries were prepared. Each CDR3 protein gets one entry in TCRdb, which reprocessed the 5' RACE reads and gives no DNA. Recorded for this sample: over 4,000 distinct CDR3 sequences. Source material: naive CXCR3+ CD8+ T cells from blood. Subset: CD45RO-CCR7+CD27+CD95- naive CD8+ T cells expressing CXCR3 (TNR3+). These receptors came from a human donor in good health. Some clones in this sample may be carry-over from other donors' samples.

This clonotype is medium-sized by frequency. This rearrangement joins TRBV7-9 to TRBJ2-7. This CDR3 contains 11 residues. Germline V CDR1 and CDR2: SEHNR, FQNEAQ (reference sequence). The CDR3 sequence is CASSALEEQYF.

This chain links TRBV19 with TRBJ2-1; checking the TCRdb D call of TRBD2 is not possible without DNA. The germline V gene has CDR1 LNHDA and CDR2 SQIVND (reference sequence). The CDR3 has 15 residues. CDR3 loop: CASSIGLAGYNEQFF.

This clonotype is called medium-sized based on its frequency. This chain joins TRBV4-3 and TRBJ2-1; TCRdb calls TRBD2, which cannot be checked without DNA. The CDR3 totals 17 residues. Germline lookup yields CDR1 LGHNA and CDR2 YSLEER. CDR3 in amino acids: CASSQEIVPGLENEQFF.

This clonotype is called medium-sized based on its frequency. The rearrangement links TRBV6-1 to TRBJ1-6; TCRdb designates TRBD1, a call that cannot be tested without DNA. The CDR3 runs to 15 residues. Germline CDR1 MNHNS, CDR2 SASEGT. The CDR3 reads CASSEDSAYNSPLHF.

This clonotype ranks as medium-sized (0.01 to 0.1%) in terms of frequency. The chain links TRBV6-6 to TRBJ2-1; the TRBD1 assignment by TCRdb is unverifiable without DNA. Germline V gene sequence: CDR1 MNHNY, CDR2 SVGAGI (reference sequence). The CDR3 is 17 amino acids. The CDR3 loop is CASSYTRQGSPYNEQFF.

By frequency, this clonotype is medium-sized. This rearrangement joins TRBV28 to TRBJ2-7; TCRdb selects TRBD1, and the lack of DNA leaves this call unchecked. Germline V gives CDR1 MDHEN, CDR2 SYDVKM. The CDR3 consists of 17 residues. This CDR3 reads CASSLSLGQLGSYEQYF.